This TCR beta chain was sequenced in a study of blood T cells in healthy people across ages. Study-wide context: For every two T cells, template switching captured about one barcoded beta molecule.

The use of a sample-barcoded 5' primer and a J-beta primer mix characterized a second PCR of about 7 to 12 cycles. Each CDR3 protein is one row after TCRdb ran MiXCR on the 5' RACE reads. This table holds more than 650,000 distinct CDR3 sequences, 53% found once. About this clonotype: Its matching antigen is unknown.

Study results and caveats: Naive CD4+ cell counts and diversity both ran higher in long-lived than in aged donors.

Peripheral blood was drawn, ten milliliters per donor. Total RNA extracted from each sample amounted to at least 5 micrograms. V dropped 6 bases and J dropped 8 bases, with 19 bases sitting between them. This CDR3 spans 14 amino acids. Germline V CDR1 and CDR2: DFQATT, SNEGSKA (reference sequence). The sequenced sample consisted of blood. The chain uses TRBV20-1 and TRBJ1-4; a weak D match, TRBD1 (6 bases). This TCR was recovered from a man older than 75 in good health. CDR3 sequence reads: CSAPQGQVGEKLFF. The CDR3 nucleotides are TGCAGTGCCCCACAGGGCCAGGTAGGGGAAAAACTGTTTTTT.